This TCR beta chain was obtained from a study of cytomegalovirus exposure and HLA in healthy donors. Overall study results and limits: It was assumed in the presence/absence analyses that sequencing depth was roughly uniform across donors.

The study ran its PCR with 60 Vbeta and 13 Jbeta primers. The table came from immunoSEQ multiplex PCR; TCRdb's copy has only in-frame clones and leaves some out. Here the sample spans about 86,000 clones, about 70% being singletons. Per the germline V gene, CDR1 is SGHRS and CDR2 is YFSETQ. Trimming left V 0 bases short and J 2 bases short, with 12 bases between. CDR3 length: 16 amino acids. On this clone: Its antigen is as yet unknown.

The rearrangement links TRBV5-1 to TRBJ2-1; TRBD1 is a possible D gene (7 bases). The TCR comes from a man aged 55 to 69 in good health and CMV-seronegative. Sample: PBMCs. CDR3: CASSLAAGGPYNEQFF. CDR3 sequence (DNA): TGCGCCAGCAGCTTGGCCGCAGGGGGGCCCTACAATGAGCAGTTCTTC. Together with reference TRBV5-1 and TRBJ2-1, the CDR3 gives the full variable domain: KAGVTQTPRYLIKTRGQQVTLSCSPISGHRSVSWYQQTPGQGLQFLFEYFSETQRNKGNFPGRFSGRQFSNSRSEMNVSTLELGDSALYLCASSLAAGGPYNEQFFGPGTRLTVL.